These 25 T cell receptor beta chains were all obtained from the same sample, sequenced in a study of shared clonotypes between healthy human individuals. Method: immunoSEQ multiplex PCR; TCRdb's copy keeps in-frame clones and lacks some. Counted here are millions of clones, 85% to 95% occurring once; the ten biggest clones make up roughly 1.8%. Naivety among CD8 cells was defined by CD45RO negativity and positive CCR7 selection, thereby excluding terminally differentiated effector memory CD45RA+ cells. Sequenced sample: naive CD8+ T cells from PBMCs. All receptors come from a man between 18 and 35 years old in good health. Some clones in this sample may be carry-over from other donors' samples.

The chain recombines TRBV9 with TRBJ2-2, with 7 bases that match TRBD2. The germline gives CDR1 SGDLS, CDR2 YYNGEE. The J segment lost 5 bases and the V segment lost 3 bases, leaving 10 bases of the junction unmatched. This CDR3 has 16 residues. The CDR3 protein is CASSALGAGRTGELFF. The CDR3 region has the DNA TGTGCCAGCAGCGCTTTGGGAGCGGGAAGAACCGGGGAGCTGTTTTTT.

This clone was detected once. The V gene is TRBV7-8, the J gene TRBJ2-7; the match to TRBD2 covers 9 bases. The germline CDR1 and CDR2 sequences are SGHVS and FQNEAQ. The trim removed 1 base at V and 1 base at J, leaving 5 bases unmatched. The CDR3 runs to 16 residues. The CDR3 bases are TGTGCCAGCAGCTTAGTAGCGGGAGAGAGGTCCTACGAGCAGTACTTC. Translation gives CASSLVAGERSYEQYF. Supplemented by reference TRBV7-8 and TRBJ2-7, the full variable domain reads GAGVSQSPRYKVAKRGQDVALRCDPISGHVSLFWYQQALGQGPEFLTYFQNEAQLDKSGLPSDRFFAERPEGSVSTLKIQRTQQEDSAVYLCASSLVAGERSYEQYFGPGTRLTVT.

J is TRBJ2-7 and V is TRBV28, with D possibly TRBD1 on 6 matching bases. V was cut by 6 bases and J by 0 bases, with 9 bases left in between. The CDR3 spans 13 residues. Germline loops: CDR1 MDHEN, CDR2 SYDVKM. The CDR3 bases are TGTGCCAGCAGGACACAGGGCTCCTACGAGCAGTACTTC. Encoded protein: CASRTQGSYEQYF.

This chain's CDR3 is CASSPTIGSSYNEQFF. The CDR3 DNA sequence: TGTGCCAGCAGCCCGACAATAGGGAGCTCCTACAATGAGCAGTTCTTC. This sequence joins TRBV7-2 and TRBJ2-1; weak D call: TRBD2 (5 bases). The V gene's germline CDR1 is SGHTA and CDR2 FQGNSA. Trimming cost V 5 bases and J 0 bases, with 14 bases left between them. The CDR3 spans 16 residues.

The rearrangement links TRBV30 to TRBJ2-1; D is ambiguous. Per the germline V gene, CDR1 is GTSNPN and CDR2 is SVGIG (reference sequence). Trimming removed 4 bases from V and 9 bases from J, with 16 bases in between. The length of the CDR3 is 13 residues. The CDR3 is CAWTGGFAFEQFF. The CDR3 DNA sequence: TGTGCCTGGACTGGTGGGTTCGCGTTTGAGCAGTTCTTC.

The V gene is TRBV29-1, the J gene TRBJ2-3; 11 nucleotides align to TRBD2. Germline loops: CDR1 SQVTM, CDR2 ANQGSEA. The CDR3 has 15 amino acids. V trimming: 4 bases; J trimming: 2 bases; junction bases outside the gene matches: 5. The CDR3, as DNA: TGCAGCGTTGTAGGGACTAGCGGACTCACAGATACGCAGTATTTT. This encodes CSVVGTSGLTDTQYF.

The chain has TRBV6-4 and TRBJ2-1; 8 nucleotides align to TRBD2. The CDR3 has 16 amino acids. The V segment lost 0 bases and the J segment 8 bases; nucleotides outside the gene matches: 9. Germline V gene data show CDR1 as MRHNA and CDR2 as SNTAGT. The CDR3 here is CASSDSGGRPWDEQFF. CDR3 coding DNA: TGTGCCAGCAGTGACTCTGGCGGGAGGCCGTGGGATGAGCAGTTCTTC.

The chain recombines TRBV30 with TRBJ1-4; no clear D. Germline-derived CDR1 and CDR2 are GTSNPN and SVGIG (reference sequence). V gave up 0 bases and J gave up 8 bases, with 10 bases separating them. This CDR3 is built from 13 residues. CDR3 coding DNA: TGTGCCTGGAGTGTAGGGCGTCGGGAAAAACTGTTTTTT. As protein: CAWSVGRREKLFF.

The chain combines TRBV15 with TRBJ1-5, with 10 bases identical to TRBD1. This CDR3 is built from 15 residues. The germline V gene has CDR1 LNHNV and CDR2 YYDKDF (reference sequence). The V and J ends lost 3 bases and 5 bases, in that order; junction bases with no gene match: 4. The CDR3 protein is CATSSETGGDQPQHF. The CDR3 DNA is TGTGCCACCAGCAGCGAGACAGGGGGCGATCAGCCCCAGCATTTT.

The rearrangement uses TRBV9 and TRBJ2-7, with D perhaps matching TRBD1 (6 bases). This CDR3 contains 14 residues. Germline V gene sequence: CDR1 SGDLS, CDR2 YYNGEE. Trimming removed 3 bases at V and 0 bases at J, with 10 bases between. The CDR3 nucleotides read TGTGCCAGCAGCGCAGCGGACAGCTCCTACGAGCAGTACTTC. Translation: CASSAADSSYEQYF.

The rearrangement links TRBV6-5 to TRBJ2-2; 8 positions match TRBD2. There are 14 residues in the CDR3. The germline V gene encodes CDR1 MNHEY and CDR2 SVGAGI. J gave up 4 bases and V 8 bases, and 6 bases lay outside the gene matches. CDR3 nucleotide sequence: TGTGCCAGCTCGGTCGGGGGGGCCACCGGGGAGCTGTTTTTT. Translation: CASSVGGATGELFF.

Regarding this clone: The sample has other DNA sequences that encode this CDR3 too. The CDR3 protein is CASSLGAGFTEAFF. CDR3 nucleotides: TGTGCCAGCAGTTTGGGCGCAGGGTTCACTGAAGCTTTCTTT. The chain recombines TRBV27 with TRBJ1-1; a weak D match, TRBD1 (5 bases). The CDR3 consists of 14 residues. V was clipped by 3 bases and J by 4 bases, with 12 bases between them. Germline V CDR1 and CDR2: MNHEY, SMNVEV (reference sequence).

J is TRBJ1-2 and V is TRBV5-4; D remains ambiguous. The V gene lost 1 base and the J gene lost 8 bases, with 9 bases spanning the gap. The CDR3 runs 12 residues. Germline-derived CDR1 and CDR2 are SGHNT and YYREEE (reference sequence). The CDR3: CASSLLLNGYTF. CDR3 sequence (DNA): TGTGCCAGCAGCTTGCTACTTAACGGCTACACCTTC.

This clone was observed a single time. The V and J genes are TRBV19 and TRBJ2-5; maybe TRBD2 (6 bases). The CDR3 covers 15 residues. Deletions cut 3 bases from V and 5 bases from J, with 16 bases between. The germline CDR1 and CDR2 sequences are LNHDA and SQIVND (reference sequence). The CDR3 protein is CASSMRDQRFETQYF. The CDR3 region has the DNA TGTGCCAGTAGTATGCGGGACCAGAGGTTTGAGACCCAGTACTTC. The full variable domain, completed using reference TRBV19 and TRBJ2-5, is DGGITQSPKYLFRKEGQNVTLSCEQNLNHDAMYWYRQDPGQGLRLIYYSQIVNDFQKGDIAEGYSVSREKKESFPLTVTSAQKNPTAFYLCASSMRDQRFETQYFGPGTRLLVL.

The chain joins TRBV7-9 to TRBJ2-1; no reliable D call. CDR3 length equals 13 residues. Trimming shortened V by 5 bases and J by 8 bases, and 13 bases separated the two germline ends. Looked up from germline, CDR1 is SEHNR and CDR2 is FQNEAQ (reference sequence). DNA of the CDR3: TGTGCCAGCAGCCCCCGTCCCATCGATGAGCAGTTCTTC. It encodes CASSPRPIDEQFF. Based on the CDR3 plus reference TRBV7-9 and TRBJ2-1, the full variable domain is DTGVSQNPRHKITKRGQNVTFRCDPISEHNRLYWYRQTLGQGPEFLTYFQNEAQLEKSRLLSDRFSAERPKGSFSTLEIQRTEQGDSAMYLCASSPRPIDEQFFGPGTRLTVL.

This chain links TRBV15 with TRBJ2-5; unclear D gene. The V end was cut by 4 bases, the J end by 4 bases, with 10 bases between. CDR1 and CDR2 from the germline V gene are LNHNV and YYDKDF (reference sequence). The CDR3 runs 13 residues. The CDR3 DNA reads as TGTGCCACCAGCACGATTCTTCTAGAGACCCAGTACTTC. This gives the protein CATSTILLETQYF. Full variable domain (outside the CDR3, taken from reference TRBV15 and TRBJ2-5): DAMVIQNPRYQVTQFGKPVTLSCSQTLNHNVMYWYQQKSSQAPKLLFHYYDKDFNNEADTPDNFQSRRPNTSFCFLDIRSPGLGDTAMYLCATSTILLETQYFGPGTRLLVL.

The CDR3 DNA follows: TGTGCCAGCAGATCCTTTGTCGAAGGGCGGGCTAATGAAAAACTGTTTTTT. Protein sequence: CASRSFVEGRANEKLFF. The chain employs TRBV27 and TRBJ1-4; D remains ambiguous. Trimming stripped 6 bases from V and 3 bases from J, with 20 bases between. CDR1 is MNHEY, CDR2 SMNVEV, per germline (reference sequence). The CDR3 is 17 residues long.

The rearrangement links TRBV7-8 to TRBJ2-1, with 8 bases matching TRBD2. The CDR3 has 16 residues. V shed 0 bases, J shed 8 bases, and the junction held 9 bases outside the gene matches. Germline lookup yields CDR1 SGHVS and CDR2 FQNEAQ. CDR3 in amino acids: CASSLALAGRVYEQFF. The CDR3 DNA is TGTGCCAGCAGCTTAGCCTTAGCGGGAAGAGTCTATGAGCAGTTCTTC.

This clone was picked up one time. This chain connects TRBV7-8 to TRBJ2-5; 10 nucleotides line up with TRBD1. Looked up from germline, CDR1 is SGHVS and CDR2 is FQNEAQ. The CDR3 is 15 residues long. Trimming removed 3 bases from V and 4 bases from J; junction bases left unmatched: 5. The CDR3 region is CASSFDRGHGETQYF. CDR3 coding DNA: TGTGCCAGCAGCTTTGACAGGGGGCATGGAGAGACCCAGTACTTC.

The rearrangement uses TRBV2 and TRBJ2-6; D not certain. The CDR3 covers 16 residues. The germline gives CDR1 SNHLY, CDR2 FYNNEI. V was cut by 6 bases and J by 0 bases, with 12 bases left in between. CDR3 in DNA: TGTGCCAGCAGCCATTATACCAACTCTGGGGCCAACGTCCTGACTTTC. It yields the protein CASSHYTNSGANVLTF.

This rearrangement joins TRBV6-1 to TRBJ1-4, with D maybe TRBD1 (5 bases). The CDR3 extends over 13 amino acids. Germline CDR1 is MNHNS and CDR2 is SASEGT. Trimming shortened V by 5 bases and J by 8 bases, and 12 bases separated the two germline ends. CDR3 protein: CASSRRDGEKLFF. For the CDR3, the DNA is TGTGCCAGCAGTCGCAGGGATGGGGAAAAACTGTTTTTT.

The rearrangement uses TRBV6-1 and TRBJ2-7; D gene unclear. The CDR3 has 16 residues. The germline V gene has CDR1 MNHNS and CDR2 SASEGT. V dropped 1 base and J dropped 2 bases, with 15 bases sitting between them. CDR3 DNA sequence: TGTGCCAGCAGTGAAGAGCGTCTAAATGTCCCCTACGAGCAGTACTTC. This gives the protein CASSEERLNVPYEQYF.

The chain recombines TRBV10-3 with TRBJ1-1, with 8 nucleotides matching TRBD1. The V gene's germline CDR1 is ENHRY and CDR2 SYGVKD. CDR3 size: 13 residues. Trimming took 11 bases from V and 3 from J; bases not matched to a gene: 8. The CDR3, as DNA: TGTGCCTCGTCGGACAGGGACCACACTGAAGCTTTCTTT. Its translation: CASSDRDHTEAFF.

As to this clone: This may come from a read error, since a much larger clone is one base off. This specimen includes other DNA sequences encoding the same CDR3. This sequence joins TRBV27 and TRBJ2-7; D gene unclear. V dropped 0 bases and J dropped 5 bases, with 2 bases sitting between them. Germline V lookup: CDR1 MNHEY, CDR2 SMNVEV (reference sequence). The CDR3 length is 11 residues. The CDR3 DNA reads as TGTGCCAGCAGTTTATCCCACGAGCAGTACTTC. It is translated as CASSLSHEQYF.

Note on this clone: This specimen includes other DNA sequences encoding the same CDR3. The J gene is TRBJ2-7, the V gene TRBV20-1; D not certain. Germline V gene lookup returns CDR1 DFQATT and CDR2 SNEGSKA (reference sequence). V was shortened by 6 bases and J by 4 bases, with 7 bases between the two germline ends. CDR3 length: 10 residues. The CDR3 coding sequence is TGCAGTGCCGGGCGGTACGAGCAGTACTTC. Its translation: CSAGRYEQYF.